These 21 T cell receptor beta chains were all obtained from the same sample, sequenced in a study of blood T cell repertoires in COVID-19. Some clones are missing from TCRdb's copy, which holds only in-frame ones; the method was immunoSEQ multiplex PCR. There are some 220,000 clones in the sample; 80% to 85% occur only once, and 3% lies in the top ten. Sequencing used peripheral blood. These receptors came from a woman in her thirties who had recovered from COVID-19.

This sequence joins TRBV7-9 and TRBJ2-7; TRBD1 aligns across 8 bases. CDR1 is SEHNR, CDR2 FQNEAQ, per germline (reference sequence). This CDR3 is 15 amino acids long. After removal of 5 bases from V and 2 bases from J, the junction contained 8 bases not matched to a gene. The CDR3 protein is CASSPTGGNPYEQYF. The CDR3 DNA sequence: TGTGCCAGCAGCCCAACAGGGGGAAACCCCTACGAGCAGTACTTC.

This clone was observed a few times. The J gene is TRBJ2-2, the V gene TRBV7-3, with unresolved D. V was trimmed by 5 bases and J by 6 bases, leaving 7 bases between them. This CDR3 region has 12 residues. Germline V gives CDR1 SGHTA, CDR2 FQGTGA. The CDR3 nucleotides read TGTGCCAGCAGCATAAGGCCCGGGGAGCTGTTTTTT. Translating it yields CASSIRPGELFF.

The chain employs TRBV3-1 (or the pseudogene TRBV3-2) and TRBJ2-1; TRBD2 aligns across 7 bases. The CDR3 totals 13 residues. Germline loops: CDR1 LGHDT, CDR2 YNNKEL (reference sequence). Trimming at V came to 4 bases and at J to 10 bases, leaving 7 bases not matched to a gene. The DNA for the CDR3 is TGTGCCAGCAGCCCTAGCGGAGTCGGCGAGCAGTTCTTC. As protein: CASSPSGVGEQFF.

This chain uses TRBV28 with TRBJ2-7; possible D gene TRBD2, 6 bases. Trimming shortened V by 6 bases and J by 2 bases, and 11 bases separated the two germline ends. Germline CDR1 is MDHEN and CDR2 is SYDVKM. The CDR3 covers 13 residues. CDR3 bases: TGTGCCAGCAGCTCGGGACTTACCTACGAGCAGTACTTC. This sequence encodes CASSSGLTYEQYF.

This chain links TRBV6-5 with TRBJ1-2, with TRBD1 identical over 9 bases. Germline CDR1 and CDR2: MNHEY and SVGAGI. J gave up 5 bases and V 6 bases, and 10 bases lay outside the gene matches. This CDR3 has 15 amino acids. Written as DNA, the CDR3 is TGTGCCAGCAGCCCATCCGGGACAGGGAGATATGGCTACACCTTC. It yields the protein CASSPSGTGRYGYTF.

The chain is built from TRBV4-2 and TRBJ1-2; 10 nucleotides align to TRBD1. The CDR3 contains 14 residues. Germline assignment: CDR1 LGHNA and CDR2 YNFKEQ. The J segment lost 5 bases and the V segment lost 1 base, leaving 1 base of the junction unmatched. The CDR3 loop reads CASSQGQGAYGYTF. The CDR3 DNA sequence: TGTGCCAGCAGCCAAGGACAGGGGGCGTATGGCTACACCTTC.

The J gene is TRBJ2-7, the V gene TRBV21-1; the table's D call TRBD2 went unverified against the DNA. TRBV21-1 is a pseudogene locus. The CDR3 totals 15 residues. The CDR3 DNA reads TGTGCCAGCAGCAAATGGGAGGGGAGCTCCTACGAGCAGTACTTC. It codes for CASSKWEGSSYEQYF.

The genes are TRBV7-8 and TRBJ2-7; 9 bases are shared with TRBD2. Losses at the gene ends were 4 bases for V and 3 bases for J; bases not matched to a gene: 16. CDR3 length equals 18 residues. Germline CDR1 SGHVS, CDR2 FQNEAQ. The CDR3 loop reads CASSSRVAGGPVRYEQYF. Here the CDR3 DNA reads TGTGCCAGCAGCTCCCGTGTGGCGGGAGGGCCTGTCCGCTACGAGCAGTACTTC. Combining the CDR3 with reference TRBV7-8 and TRBJ2-7 gives the whole variable domain GAGVSQSPRYKVAKRGQDVALRCDPISGHVSLFWYQQALGQGPEFLTYFQNEAQLDKSGLPSDRFFAERPEGSVSTLKIQRTQQEDSAVYLCASSSRVAGGPVRYEQYFGPGTRLTVT.

This rearrangement joins TRBV2 to TRBJ2-2, with 8 bases fitting TRBD1. There are 13 residues in the CDR3. The V and J ends lost 10 bases and 7 bases, in that order; junction bases with no gene match: 8. Germline V gene sequence: CDR1 SNHLY, CDR2 FYNNEI. The chain's CDR3 is CATLQGVYGELFF. Written as DNA, the CDR3 is TGTGCCACGCTACAGGGGGTGTACGGGGAGCTGTTTTTT.

This sequence joins TRBV15 and TRBJ1-2, with D hard to call. Germline loops: CDR1 LNHNV, CDR2 YYDKDF (reference sequence). The length of the CDR3 is 14 residues. V lost 0 bases and J lost 4, with 9 bases in between. In DNA, the CDR3 is TGTGCCACCAGCAGAGATGGGCAGTCCTATGGCTACACCTTC. It yields the protein CATSRDGQSYGYTF.

This chain uses TRBV28 with TRBJ1-5; D possibly corresponds to TRBD1 (5 bases). V was shortened by 8 bases and J by 2 bases, with 16 bases between the two germline ends. This CDR3 contains 15 residues. Looked up from germline, CDR1 is MDHEN and CDR2 is SYDVKM. The CDR3 DNA is TGTGCCAGCCCCCCCCCGGGGGAGGGCAATCAGCCCCAGCATTTT. Amino acid sequence: CASPPPGEGNQPQHF.

The chain uses TRBV6-5 and TRBJ2-7; unclear D gene. Trimming took off 4 bases at V and 6 bases at J, with 7 bases between the two ends. The CDR3 totals 11 residues. CDR1 and CDR2 from the germline V gene are MNHEY and SVGAGI. CDR3 amino acids: CASSSHFEQYF. CDR3 nucleotides: TGTGCCAGCAGTTCCCATTTCGAGCAGTACTTC.

The chain is built from TRBV5-1 and TRBJ2-1, with 12 nucleotides matching TRBD2. Trimming cost V 5 bases and J 9 bases; bases outside gene matches: 12. The CDR3 length is 16 residues. CDR1 and CDR2 from the germline V gene are SGHRS and YFSETQ. The CDR3 protein is CASRPTSGRGIGEQFF. The CDR3 region has the DNA TGCGCCAGCAGACCGACTAGCGGGAGAGGAATCGGTGAGCAGTTCTTC.

This chain links TRBV24-1 with TRBJ2-3; 9 nucleotides match TRBD1. There are 15 residues in the CDR3. Trimming took 9 bases from V and 6 from J; bases not matched to a gene: 12. CDR1 and CDR2 from the germline V gene are KGHDR and SFDVKD. The CDR3 region is CATREGQGHRDTQYF. The CDR3, as DNA: TGTGCCACCCGAGAGGGACAGGGCCATCGGGATACGCAGTATTTT.

V and J are TRBV28 and TRBJ1-6, with 7 bases lining up with TRBD1. The V and J ends lost 5 bases and 3 bases, in that order; junction bases with no gene match: 10. Germline lookup yields CDR1 MDHEN and CDR2 SYDVKM. CDR3 length: 17 residues. CDR3 amino acids: CASSAGAGGYYNSPLHF. The CDR3 DNA reads as TGTGCCAGCAGTGCCGGGGCAGGGGGTTACTATAATTCACCCCTCCACTTT.

This rearrangement joins TRBV7-2 to TRBJ2-3, with TRBD2 matching 10 bases. J lost 5 bases, V lost 2 bases, and 4 bases had no gene match. Germline V gives CDR1 SGHTA, CDR2 FQGNSA. The CDR3 loop spans 15 amino acids. CDR3 bases: TGTGCCAGCAGCTTAAACAGACTAGCGGGAGATACGCAGTATTTT. Protein sequence: CASSLNRLAGDTQYF.

This chain connects TRBV6-5 to TRBJ2-1, with TRBD1 matching 9 bases. After removal of 5 bases from V and 2 bases from J, the junction contained 4 bases not matched to a gene. The CDR3 is 15 amino acids. CDR1 is MNHEY, CDR2 SVGAGI, per germline. The CDR3 sequence: CASSMGQGPYNEQFF. DNA of the CDR3: TGTGCCAGCAGTATGGGACAGGGTCCCTACAATGAGCAGTTCTTC.

This clone was counted only a few times. The chain links TRBV5-8 to TRBJ2-5, with TRBD2 matching over 13 bases. CDR3 length equals 16 residues. Germline V gene lookup returns CDR1 SGHTS and CDR2 YDEGEE. The trim removed 4 bases at V and 4 bases at J, leaving 7 bases unmatched. CDR3 region: CASSPWTSGSRETQYF. CDR3 coding DNA: TGTGCCAGCAGCCCTTGGACTAGCGGGAGTAGAGAGACCCAGTACTTC.

This rearrangement joins TRBV6-1 to TRBJ2-3, with 11 bases aligning to TRBD2. After removal of 2 bases from V and 5 bases from J, the junction contained 9 bases not matched to a gene. CDR3 length: 17 residues. The germline V gene has CDR1 MNHNS and CDR2 SASEGT. CDR3 coding DNA: TGTGCCAGCAGTGAACGAGGTAGCGGGAGGGGGAAAGATACGCAGTATTTT. Protein: CASSERGSGRGKDTQYF.

V usage is TRBV18 and J usage is TRBJ2-1; a possible D gene is TRBD1 (6 bases). Germline lookup yields CDR1 KGHSH and CDR2 LQKENI. Trimming left V 3 bases short and J 0 bases short, with 9 bases between. CDR3 length: 15 residues. The CDR3 region is CASSPGQNSYNEQFF. The CDR3 DNA follows: TGTGCCAGCTCACCGGGACAAAACTCCTACAATGAGCAGTTCTTC.

This clone appeared a few times. V usage is TRBV24-1 and J usage is TRBJ1-2; D perhaps matches TRBD1 (5 bases). Germline V gene sequence: CDR1 KGHDR, CDR2 SFDVKD. The V end lost 5 bases, the J end lost 6 bases, and 12 bases lay between the germline ends. The CDR3 is 13 amino acids. The CDR3 spells CATSGREANGYTF. CDR3 sequence (DNA): TGTGCCACCAGTGGCAGGGAAGCGAATGGCTACACCTTC.